This T cell receptor beta chain emerged from a study of cytomegalovirus exposure and HLA in healthy donors (TCRdb year 2017). For context, the study as a whole: An earlier analysis of several hundred of the donors reported about 250 Gb of sequence data and 117 million unique TCR beta sequences from some 180 million T cells. The later analysis used no new phenotypic data to find candidate immune exposures, relying instead on TCR beta sequences and their occurrence across donors. On average, approximately 250,000 unique TCR beta nucleotide sequences were sequenced per donor among roughly 430 genotyped donors of the cohort, with roughly 19% of those sequences being non-productive. Donor age, sex, ethnicity and CMV serostatus were collected together with the repertoire data. An earlier analysis of about 600 of the donors used high-throughput TCR beta sequencing to judge whether each TCR beta V gene segment behaved as functional or pseudogenic. A later genetic analysis used genome-wide SNP genotypes for about three fifths of the 666 donors, treating that subset as a discovery cohort. The aim of the study was to test whether cataloging public T cell receptors could identify signatures of past pathogen exposure. In addition to the first cohort of around 670 subjects, a separate validation cohort of 120 different subjects was used. All discovery cohort repertoires had been generated using a single sequencing platform. A handful of DR-DQ haplotypes were handled as single units for association and clustering because linkage in the cohort was strong. An early release covering just under 650 HLA-typed donors comprised roughly 300 gigabases of sequencing data and some 79 million unique TCR sequences. The study profiled the T cell repertoires of 500 to 800 subjects by immunosequencing and related them to cytomegalovirus serostatus. HLA typing included class I and class II loci at four-digit resolution. The number of typed donors differed by locus: about 620-640 for A, B, C, DRB1 and DQB1; some 540 for DQA1; fewer than 610 for DPA1; and some 430 for DPB1. The genetic ancestry cluster associated with self-reported Caucasian donors included around four fifths of the approximately 410 genotyped donors. The study combined high-throughput TCR immunosequencing, statistical association of individual TCRs with disease status, and machine learning to predict cytomegalovirus infection status. A later analysis re-analyzed previously published TCR beta repertoires from about 730 donors and added high-resolution HLA genotyping to study TCR occurrence patterns. The investigation overall reported the following: Cytomegalovirus status was reported to be diagnosed by the classifier with high specificity and sensitivity in both the original and validation cohorts. A further reported finding was that TCR beta sequences accurately predicted the HLA-A and HLA-B alleles for most subjects in the first cohort. The study listed 150 to 200 TCR beta chains as associated with cytomegalovirus. In a later genetic analysis, fewer N-insertions in productive TCRs were reported among donors in an Asian-associated ancestry cluster than the approximately 670-donor mean. HLA typing was unavailable for some donors at each locus, so association tests used only the typed subset. According to a later analysis, TCR association rates differed among HLA loci, with DRB1 alleles showing the most associated TCRs and HLA-C alleles showing the fewest. Three of the identified cytomegalovirus-associated TCR beta chains were confirmed in vitro to be specific for cytomegalovirus antigens. This cohort had only TCR beta chains sequenced, and the lack of alpha or paired-chain data limited which features could be detected. The earlier analysis of fewer than 750 of the donors excluded over 15 rarely observed V segments, including chromosome 9 orphons, because counts were too low. While some public TCRs were present in many individuals, most TCR sequences turned up only very rarely across donors. A later analysis associated about 17,000 TCR beta sequences with specific HLA alleles at a false discovery rate of 0.05. Immune exposure information for the cohort was limited to CMV serostatus. Correlated functional status among segregating V segments might be attributable to linkage disequilibrium, but an unknown experimental factor could not be ruled out. A later genetic analysis associated a missense DCLRE1C variant with V-gene and J-gene trimming of TCR beta chains, and an independent cohort replicated the association. Presence/absence analyses assumed roughly uniform sequencing depth across donors, an assumption that may not hold. Several of the top co-occurrence clusters appeared to be linked to parvovirus B19, influenza, CMV and Epstein-Barr virus, according to a later analysis. A later analysis found that most CMV-associated TCR beta chains appeared HLA-restricted, with HLA associations seemingly driven largely by CMV exposure. Some IMGT-functional V segments, including TRBV6-2 and TRBV6-3, could not be distinguished by the 87-base-pair reads and were therefore excluded. Strong co-occurrence of HLA alleles, especially DR and DQ, made assigning TCR associations to individual alleles difficult. The authors suggested that the approach could potentially be generalized to other disease states and immunological phenotypes. A cluster of highly shared sequence variants was judged likely to represent a technical artifact of the sequencing pipeline. Compared with equally common non-associated chains, HLA-associated TCR beta chains in a later analysis were more clonally expanded and had lower generation probabilities. An earlier analysis of around 500 of the donors showed that most TCR beta V segments appeared in productive rearrangements either about 87% or about 30% of the time, which broadly matched IMGT annotations.

The library was prepared using the immunoSEQ multiplex PCR assay. For the multiplex PCR, a mixture combining 60 forward primers for TCR Vbeta segments and 13 reverse primers for TCR Jbeta segments was used. A multiplex PCR assay on genomic DNA amplified the CDR3 region of rearranged TCR beta genes. The amplified TCR beta libraries were sequenced on the Illumina HiSeq System as 87-base-pair reads. Under the source paper's analysis protocol: In a later analysis, tens of millions of unique TCR beta chains were counted across the approximately 640 repertoires, and roughly 10 million of these chains were shared by at least two donors. Raw reads were error-corrected and collapsed into unique sequences with a nearest-neighbor algorithm that merged closely related sequences to remove PCR and sequencing errors. V, D and J gene segments were assigned by aligning CDR3 sequences to IMGT reference sequences. For a sequence to be retained, a match of at least six nucleotides to both a V gene segment and a J gene segment was required. Rearrangements were classified as productive when the CDR3 lacked stop codons and remained in frame with V and J, and all other rearrangements were classified as non-productive. Following IMGT convention, CDR3 was defined as the stretch from the second conserved V-encoded cysteine up to the conserved J-encoded phenylalanine. The earlier analysis of 450 to 750 of the donors excluded any sequence lacking an unambiguous match to a single V gene segment. An earlier analysis of 500 to 600 of the donors classified V segments as functional when productive rearrangements were above 56.7% and as segregating when the standard deviation between donors was above 5%. A statistical classification framework was built for diagnosing cytomegalovirus status from the catalog of TCR beta chain sequences. In a later analysis, TCR nucleotide sequences were compared against IMGT/GENE-DB human TR gene sequences so that V and J genes could be assigned. The TCRdist pipeline was used in a later analysis to assign CDR3 sequences and most-parsimonious VDJ recombination scenarios. In a later analysis, each TCR beta chain was defined by its CDR3 amino acid sequence together with its V-gene family, and reads without a unique V-gene family were excluded. To address suspected cross-contamination and a sequencing artifact, a later analysis removed 592 highly shared, low-generation-probability nucleotide sequences. In a later analysis, a clonal expansion index for each public chain was calculated from normalized within-repertoire ranks of inferred template counts. A later analysis computed generation probabilities with a VDJ recombination model fitted to out-of-frame rearrangements, and checked the results against IGoR. In a later analysis, TCR-TCR, TCR-HLA and TCR-CMV co-occurrence was scored with hypergeometric tests, and a repertoire-size bias correction was applied to TCR pairs. A later analysis estimated false discovery rates by permuting HLA or CMV assignments 20 times. In a later analysis, co-occurring TCRs were grouped using DBSCAN, and TCRdist sequence similarity was added for clustering within HLA-allele-positive subsets. Repertoires with fewer than 30,000 or more than 120,000 public chains, plus five repertoires with anomalous nucleotide sharing, were excluded from co-occurrence clustering. TCRdb holds this immuneACCESS table with in-frame rearrangements only. Some clones are missing; in checked studies, unresolved V genes explain under half, and the rest has no known cause. Clone size and the V and J calls come from that table; the DNA yielded D and trimming. The sample profile shows about 150,000 clones; less than 9.5% of them were found once. The ten biggest clones cover 1.5% to 2% of the sample.

At the junction V is shortened by 2 bases and J by 6 bases, with 15 bases in between. Taken from the germline V gene, the CDR1 and CDR2 loops are SGHDT and YYEEEE. Reading from cysteine to phenylalanine, the CDR3 counts 15 amino acids. Of the read, only the CDR3 DNA is kept; its 45 bases are in frame from base 1. This clone was detected a few times. The target of this receptor is not known. Base qualities were left out, and no much larger clone turns up one base away. The cohort comprised fewer than 750 healthy bone marrow donors. Cohort members were all nominally healthy when sampled, although unrecorded immune exposures were likely present. The donor was CMV seronegative and was included in the group of a few hundred seronegative cohort members. A peripheral blood sample was collected from each donor, and TCR beta sequencing was performed on peripheral blood mononuclear cells. Genomic DNA was extracted from the blood cell samples with the Qiagen DNeasy Blood Extraction Kit.

The sequencing input was PBMCs. The receptor's source is a male donor in good health and CMV-seronegative. The sequence is built from TRBV5-6 and TRBJ2-1, and perhaps TRBD2 as D gene, on 5 matching bases. The nucleotide sequence is TGTGCCAGCAGCTTCACATCGGGGTTTGGCAATGAGCAGTTCTTC. This gives the protein CASSFTSGFGNEQFF.